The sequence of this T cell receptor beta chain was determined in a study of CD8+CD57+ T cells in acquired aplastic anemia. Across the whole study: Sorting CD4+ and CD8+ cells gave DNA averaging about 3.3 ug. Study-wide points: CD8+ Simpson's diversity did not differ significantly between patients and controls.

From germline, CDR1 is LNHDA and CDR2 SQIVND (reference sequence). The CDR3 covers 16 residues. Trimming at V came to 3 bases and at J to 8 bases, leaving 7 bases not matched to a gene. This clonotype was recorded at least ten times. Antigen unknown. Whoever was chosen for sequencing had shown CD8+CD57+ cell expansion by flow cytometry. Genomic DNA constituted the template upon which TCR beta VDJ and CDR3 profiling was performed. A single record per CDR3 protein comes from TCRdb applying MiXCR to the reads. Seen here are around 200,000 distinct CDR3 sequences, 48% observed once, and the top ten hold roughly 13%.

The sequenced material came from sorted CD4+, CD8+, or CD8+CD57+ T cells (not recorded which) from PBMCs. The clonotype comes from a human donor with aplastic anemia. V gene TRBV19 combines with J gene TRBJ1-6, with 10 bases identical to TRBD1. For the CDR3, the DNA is TGTGCCAGTAGTATCCTCGGGACAGGGGACTATTCACCCCTCCACTTT. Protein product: CASSILGTGDYSPLHF. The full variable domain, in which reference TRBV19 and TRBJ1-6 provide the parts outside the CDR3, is DGGITQSPKYLFRKEGQNVTLSCEQNLNHDAMYWYRQDPGQGLRLIYYSQIVNDFQKGDIAEGYSVSREKKESFPLTVTSAQKNPTAFYLCASSILGTGDYSPLHFGNGTRLTVT.